The clone carrying this T cell receptor beta chain was seen a handful of times. No antigen is known for it. The data derive from a study of HIV-infected patients and healthy controls. Study summary: After three months of therapy, CD4 counts rose modestly but significantly in about 85% of the 16 patients.

Follow-up blood was drawn about 14 weeks, roughly three months, after antiretroviral therapy began. No cell fractionation was done, so the repertoire covers all unsorted peripheral blood T cells. Study outcomes and limitations: CDR3 sharing between individuals was lower in HIV-infected patients than in healthy controls.

CDR1 and CDR2 from the germline V gene are DFQATT and SNEGSKA (reference sequence). This CDR3 contains 13 residues. V dropped 6 bases and J dropped 11; count of bases not matched to a gene: 13. Alpha and beta constant-region primers primed reverse transcription of 500 to 550 ng RNA. Alpha and beta chain libraries were made separately by chain-specific third strand synthesis with multiplexing indices. A 12-nucleotide barcode per molecule came from two concatenated random hexamers added pre-amplification. Via MiXCR, TCRdb re-called the 5' RACE reads, giving one row per CDR3 protein. This sample carries some 6,500 distinct CDR3 sequences, less than 9.5% of them seen once, and the ten largest clones take approximately 15%.

The chain carries TRBV20-1 and TRBJ2-1, with 7 bases matching TRBD2. The receptor comes from an adult with HIV infection. The input for sequencing was blood, taken during antiretroviral therapy. CDR3 DNA: TGCAGTGCGCCGCAGGCCGGGGGGAGAAAGCAGTTCTTC. It is translated as CSAPQAGGRKQFF.